The 5 T cell receptor beta chains below were found in one sample sequenced in a study of response to subunit inactivated influenza vaccine. TCRdb redid the calling of the RT-PCR reads with MiXCR, one entry per CDR3 protein. The sample carries 650,000 to 850,000 distinct CDR3 sequences, approximately 14% recorded once. The starting material was PBMCs from blood, obtained 14 to 15 days before vaccination. Receptor source: a man between 50 and 59 years old who received an inactivated influenza vaccine.

This clonotype occurred a few times. V is TRBV20-1 and J is TRBJ2-1; 12 nucleotides agree with TRBD2. This CDR3 is 23 amino acids long. Germline CDR1 is DFQATT and CDR2 is SNEGSKA (reference sequence). Trimming took 0 bases from V and 0 from J; bases not matched to a gene: 21. The CDR3 spells CSARDARSDRLAGARGSYNEQFF. The CDR3 nucleotides are TGCAGTGCTAGAGACGCGCGTAGTGATAGACTAGCGGGAGCCAGGGGCTCCTACAATGAGCAGTTCTTC.

The V gene is TRBV6-2 or TRBV6-3, the J gene TRBJ2-3, with 16 positions matching TRBD2. Germline CDR1 is MNHEY and CDR2 is SVGEGT. Germline trimming cut 6 bases from V and 5 bases from J; bases unmatched to any gene: 8. The CDR3 extends over 17 amino acids. CDR3 sequence (DNA): TGTGCCAGCAGACCGGGACTAGCGGGGGGGCCGAAAGATACGCAGTATTTT. Translated: CASRPGLAGGPKDTQYF.

This clonotype was observed at least ten times. The genes are TRBV29-1 and TRBJ2-3; 10 bases match TRBD2. The germline V gene has CDR1 SQVTM and CDR2 ANQGSEA. This CDR3 is built from 13 residues. Trimming at V came to 6 bases and at J to 14 bases, leaving 14 bases not matched to a gene. DNA for the CDR3: TGCAGCGTACTACTAGCGGGGCAACGGGTGCCGTATTTT. Its translation is CSVLLAGQRVPYF.

This clonotype was seen only a few times. The chain is built from TRBV5-1 and TRBJ2-3, with 12 positions matching TRBD1. The germline V gene encodes CDR1 SGHRS and CDR2 YFSETQ. J gave up 4 bases and V 4 bases, and 4 bases lay outside the gene matches. The CDR3 loop spans 15 amino acids. Here the CDR3 DNA reads TGCGCCAGCAGCGCTGGGACAGGGGGCCCAGATACGCAGTATTTT. Its protein product is CASSAGTGGPDTQYF. Full variable domain (outside the CDR3, taken from reference TRBV5-1 and TRBJ2-3): KAGVTQTPRYLIKTRGQQVTLSCSPISGHRSVSWYQQTPGQGLQFLFEYFSETQRNKGNFPGRFSGRQFSNSRSEMNVSTLELGDSALYLCASSAGTGGPDTQYFGPGTRLTVL.

This clonotype has just a few counts. This chain uses TRBV14 with TRBJ2-1; D unclear. V lost 3 bases and J lost 3, with 12 bases in between. Germline V gene lookup returns CDR1 SGHDN and CDR2 FVKESK. The CDR3 is 15 amino acids. This CDR3 reads CASSHPTANYNEQFF. In DNA, the CDR3 is TGTGCCAGCAGCCACCCGACGGCGAACTACAATGAGCAGTTCTTC.